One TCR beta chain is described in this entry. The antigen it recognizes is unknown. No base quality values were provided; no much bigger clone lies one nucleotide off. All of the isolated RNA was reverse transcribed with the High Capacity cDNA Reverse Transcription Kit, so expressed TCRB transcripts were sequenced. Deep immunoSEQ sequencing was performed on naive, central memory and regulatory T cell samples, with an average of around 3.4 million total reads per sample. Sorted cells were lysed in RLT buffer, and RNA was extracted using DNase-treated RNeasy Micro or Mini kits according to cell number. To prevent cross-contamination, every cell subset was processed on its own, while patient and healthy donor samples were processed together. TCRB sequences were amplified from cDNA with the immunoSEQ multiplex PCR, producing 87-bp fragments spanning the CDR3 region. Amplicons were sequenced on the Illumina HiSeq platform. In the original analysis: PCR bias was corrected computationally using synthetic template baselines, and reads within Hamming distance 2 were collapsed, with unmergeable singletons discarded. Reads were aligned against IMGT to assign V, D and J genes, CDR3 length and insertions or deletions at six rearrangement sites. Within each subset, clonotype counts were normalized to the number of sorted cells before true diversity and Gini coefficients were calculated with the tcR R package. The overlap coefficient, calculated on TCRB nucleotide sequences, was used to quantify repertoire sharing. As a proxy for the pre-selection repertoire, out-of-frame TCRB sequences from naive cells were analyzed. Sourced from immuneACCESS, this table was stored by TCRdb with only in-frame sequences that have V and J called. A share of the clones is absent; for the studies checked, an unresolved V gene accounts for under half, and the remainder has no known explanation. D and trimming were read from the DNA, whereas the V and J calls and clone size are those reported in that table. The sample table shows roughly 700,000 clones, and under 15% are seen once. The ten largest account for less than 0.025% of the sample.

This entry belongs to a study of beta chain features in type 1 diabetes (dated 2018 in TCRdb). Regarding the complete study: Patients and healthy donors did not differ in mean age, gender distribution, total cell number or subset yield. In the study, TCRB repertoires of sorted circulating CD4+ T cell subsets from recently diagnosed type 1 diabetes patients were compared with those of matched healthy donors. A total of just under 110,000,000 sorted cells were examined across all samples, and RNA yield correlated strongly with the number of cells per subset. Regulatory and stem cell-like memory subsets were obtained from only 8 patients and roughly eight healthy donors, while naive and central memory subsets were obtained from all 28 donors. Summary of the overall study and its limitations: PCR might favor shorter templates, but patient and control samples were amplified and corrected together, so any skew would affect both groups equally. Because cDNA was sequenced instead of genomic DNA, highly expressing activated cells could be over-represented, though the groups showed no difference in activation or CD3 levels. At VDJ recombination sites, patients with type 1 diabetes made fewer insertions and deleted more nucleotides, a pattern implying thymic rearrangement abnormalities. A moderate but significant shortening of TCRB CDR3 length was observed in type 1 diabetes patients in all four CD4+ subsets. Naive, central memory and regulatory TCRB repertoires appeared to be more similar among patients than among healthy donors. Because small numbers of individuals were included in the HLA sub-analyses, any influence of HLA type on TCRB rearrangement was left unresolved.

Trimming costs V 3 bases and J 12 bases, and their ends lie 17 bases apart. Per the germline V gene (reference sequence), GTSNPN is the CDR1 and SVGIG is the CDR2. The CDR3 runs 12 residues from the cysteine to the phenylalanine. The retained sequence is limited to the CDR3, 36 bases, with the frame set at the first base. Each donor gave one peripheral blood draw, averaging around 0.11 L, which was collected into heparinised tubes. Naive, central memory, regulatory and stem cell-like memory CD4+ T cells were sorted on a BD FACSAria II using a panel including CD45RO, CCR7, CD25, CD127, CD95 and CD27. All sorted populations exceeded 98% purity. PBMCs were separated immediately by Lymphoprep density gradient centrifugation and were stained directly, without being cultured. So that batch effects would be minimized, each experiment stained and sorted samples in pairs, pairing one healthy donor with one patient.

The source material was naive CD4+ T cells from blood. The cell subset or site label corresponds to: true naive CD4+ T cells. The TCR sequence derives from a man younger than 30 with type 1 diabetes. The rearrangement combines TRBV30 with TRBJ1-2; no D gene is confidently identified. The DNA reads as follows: TGTGCCTGGAGCGATAGGGTGGAAATAAACACCTTC. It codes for CAWSDRVEINTF.